Below, 7 T cell receptor beta chains from the same sample are listed, as sequenced in a study of OX40 agonist ivuxolimab in advanced cancers. Libraries were built with the immunoSEQ multiplex PCR assay. TCRdb's version of the immuneACCESS table is confined to in-frame rearrangements and falls short of the full clone set. An unresolved V gene accounts for under half of the shortfall where checked; the remainder is of unknown origin. The sample records under 50,000 clones, roughly 82% of which are singletons. The ten largest make up roughly 7.1% of the sample. The sequences come from CD4+ or CD8+ T cells sorted from blood, collected in a trial of the OX40 agonist ivuxolimab. All receptors come from an adult with an advanced solid tumor such as melanoma, head and neck, liver or kidney cancer.

The J gene is TRBJ1-1, the V gene TRBV5-4, with TRBD1 matching 7 bases. The CDR3 has 15 amino acids. CDR1 and CDR2 from the germline V gene are SGHNT and YYREEE (reference sequence). Trimming cost V 3 bases and J 4 bases; bases outside gene matches: 9. Here the CDR3 DNA reads TGTGCCAGCAGCTGGGAGGGAGGGGGCGTCACTGAAGCTTTCTTT. Protein sequence: CASSWEGGGVTEAFF.

This clone was counted a few times. The chain carries TRBV29-1 and TRBJ1-2; D not certain. V lost 5 bases, J lost 4 bases, and 8 bases lay in between. This CDR3 is 11 amino acids long. Germline assignment: CDR1 SQVTM and CDR2 ANQGSEA. The DNA for the CDR3 is TGCAGCGTTAGTGAAAGCTATGGCTACACCTTC. Amino acids: CSVSESYGYTF.

The gene calls are TRBV7-9 and TRBJ1-5; maybe TRBD1 (5 bases). The V gene's germline CDR1 is SEHNR and CDR2 FQNEAQ (reference sequence). The CDR3 totals 12 residues. V shed 10 bases and J shed 3 bases, with 10 bases lying between them. The CDR3 DNA follows: TGTGCCACGGGGACTGACAATCAGCCCCAGCATTTT. It yields the protein CATGTDNQPQHF.

In DNA form, the CDR3 reads TGTGCCAGTAGTATGGGCAGGAGCTCCTACGAGCAGTACTTC. Amino acid sequence: CASSMGRSSYEQYF. The rearrangement joins TRBV19 to TRBJ2-7; D gene unclear. Germline V gene lookup returns CDR1 LNHDA and CDR2 SQIVND (reference sequence). The V gene lost 3 bases and the J gene lost 0 bases, with 9 bases spanning the gap. This CDR3 region has 14 residues.

V gene TRBV9 combines with J gene TRBJ1-2, with unresolved D. The CDR3 totals 14 residues. Germline lookup yields CDR1 SGDLS and CDR2 YYNGEE. Trimming left V 3 bases short and J 7 bases short, with 16 bases between. For the CDR3, the DNA is TGTGCCAGCAGCGGATCCCTTAGGGTCGGTGGCTACACCTTC. Translation gives CASSGSLRVGGYTF.

CDR3 residues: CSVWHRNIQYF. The CDR3 nucleotides are TGCAGCGTTTGGCACAGAAACATTCAGTACTTC. The gene calls are TRBV29-1 and TRBJ2-4; no clear D gene. The CDR3 extends over 11 amino acids. Germline CDR1 SQVTM, CDR2 ANQGSEA. V lost 5 bases and J 6 bases, leaving 8 bases between the germline ends. Filled out from reference TRBV29-1 and TRBJ2-4, the complete variable domain reads SAVISQKPSRDICQRGTSLTIQCQVDSQVTMMFWYRQQPGQSLTLIATANQGSEATYESGFVIDKFPISRPNLTFSTLTVSNMSPEDSSIYLCSVWHRNIQYFGAGTRLSVL.

V is TRBV5-1 and J is TRBJ2-5, with 7 bases lining up with TRBD1. J lost 4 bases, V lost 7 bases, and 10 bases had no gene match. The CDR3 has 14 amino acids. Germline CDR1 is SGHRS and CDR2 is YFSETQ. The CDR3 coding sequence is TGCGCCAGCCGAACCCAGACAGGGCGAGAGACCCAGTACTTC. This encodes CASRTQTGRETQYF.